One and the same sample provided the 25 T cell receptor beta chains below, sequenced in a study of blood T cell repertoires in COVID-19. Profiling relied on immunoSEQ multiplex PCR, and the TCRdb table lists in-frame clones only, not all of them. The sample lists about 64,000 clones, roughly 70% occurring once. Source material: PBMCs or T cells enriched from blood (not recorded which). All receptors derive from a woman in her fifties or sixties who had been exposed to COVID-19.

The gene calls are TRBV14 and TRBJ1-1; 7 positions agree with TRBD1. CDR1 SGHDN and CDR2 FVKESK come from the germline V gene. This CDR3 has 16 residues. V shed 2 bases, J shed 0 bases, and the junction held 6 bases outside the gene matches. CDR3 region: CASSQPTGYMNTEAFF. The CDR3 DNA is TGTGCCAGCAGCCAACCGACAGGGTATATGAACACTGAAGCTTTCTTT.

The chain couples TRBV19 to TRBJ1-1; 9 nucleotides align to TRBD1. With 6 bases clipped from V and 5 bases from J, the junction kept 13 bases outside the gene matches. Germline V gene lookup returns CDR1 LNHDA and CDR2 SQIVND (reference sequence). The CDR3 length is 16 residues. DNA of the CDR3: TGTGCCAGTAGGGGACTCGGGACAGGGAAAGGGACTGAAGCTTTCTTT. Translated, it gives CASRGLGTGKGTEAFF.

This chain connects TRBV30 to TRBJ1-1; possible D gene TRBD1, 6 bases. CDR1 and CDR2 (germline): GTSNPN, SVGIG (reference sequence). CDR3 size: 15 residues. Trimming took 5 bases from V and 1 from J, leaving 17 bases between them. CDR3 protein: CAWDLIDRTNTEAFF. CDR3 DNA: TGTGCCTGGGACCTTATCGACAGGACGAACACTGAAGCTTTCTTT.

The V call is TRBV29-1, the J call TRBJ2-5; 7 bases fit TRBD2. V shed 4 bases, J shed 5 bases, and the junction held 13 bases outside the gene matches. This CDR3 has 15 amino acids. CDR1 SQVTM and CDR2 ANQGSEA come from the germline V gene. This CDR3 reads CSVAGWGGSVETQYF. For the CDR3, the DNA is TGCAGCGTTGCTGGGTGGGGAGGGTCAGTGGAGACCCAGTACTTC.

CDR3: CASQKPGQLPTVQYF. The CDR3 DNA reads as TGTGCCAGCCAAAAGCCGGGACAGCTGCCTACGGTGCAGTACTTC. This chain links TRBV28 with TRBJ2-7; 7 positions match TRBD1. The CDR3 loop spans 15 amino acids. CDR1 is MDHEN and CDR2 is SYDVKM in the germline V gene. V lost 8 bases, J lost 9 bases, and 19 bases stayed unmatched.

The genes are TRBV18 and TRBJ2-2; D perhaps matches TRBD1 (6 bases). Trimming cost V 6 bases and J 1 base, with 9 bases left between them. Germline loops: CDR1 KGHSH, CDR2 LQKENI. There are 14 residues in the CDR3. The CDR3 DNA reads TGTGCCAGCTCCCCGACAGGGAACACCGGGGAGCTGTTTTTT. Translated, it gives CASSPTGNTGELFF. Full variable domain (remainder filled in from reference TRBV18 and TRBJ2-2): NAGVMQNPRHLVRRRGQEARLRCSPMKGHSHVYWYRQLPEEGLKFMVYLQKENIIDESGMPKERFSAEFPKEGPSILRIQQVVRGDSAAYFCASSPTGNTGELFFGEGSRLTVL.

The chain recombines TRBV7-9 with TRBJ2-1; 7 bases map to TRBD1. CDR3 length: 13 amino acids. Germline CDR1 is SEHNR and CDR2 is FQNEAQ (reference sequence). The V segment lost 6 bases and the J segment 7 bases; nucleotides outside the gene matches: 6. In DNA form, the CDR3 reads TGTGCCAGCAGGCCGACAGGGAATAATGAGCAGTTCTTC. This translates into CASRPTGNNEQFF.

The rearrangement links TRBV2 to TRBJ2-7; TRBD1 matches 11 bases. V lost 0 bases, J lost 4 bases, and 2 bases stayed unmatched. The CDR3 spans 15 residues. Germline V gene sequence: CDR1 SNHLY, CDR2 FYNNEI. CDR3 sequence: CASSEAGTGGYEQYF. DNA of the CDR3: TGTGCCAGCAGTGAAGCGGGGACAGGGGGGTACGAGCAGTACTTC.

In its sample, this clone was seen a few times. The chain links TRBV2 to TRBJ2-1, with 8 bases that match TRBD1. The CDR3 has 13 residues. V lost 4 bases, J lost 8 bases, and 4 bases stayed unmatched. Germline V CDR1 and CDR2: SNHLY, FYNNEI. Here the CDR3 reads CASSAGQGYEQFF. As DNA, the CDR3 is TGTGCCAGCAGTGCAGGACAGGGCTATGAGCAGTTCTTC.

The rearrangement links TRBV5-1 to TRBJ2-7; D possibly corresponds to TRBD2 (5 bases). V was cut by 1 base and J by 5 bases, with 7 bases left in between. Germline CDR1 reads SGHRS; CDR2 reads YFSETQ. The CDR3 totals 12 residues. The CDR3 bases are TGCGCCAGCAGCTTGAGAGCGGACGAGCAGTACTTC. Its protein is CASSLRADEQYF.

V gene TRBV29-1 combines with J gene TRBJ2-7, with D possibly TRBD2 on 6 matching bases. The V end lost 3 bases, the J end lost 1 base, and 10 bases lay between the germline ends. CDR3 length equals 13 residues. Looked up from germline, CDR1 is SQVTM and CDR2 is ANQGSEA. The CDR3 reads CSVDPGDSYEQYF. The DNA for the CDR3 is TGCAGCGTTGATCCGGGGGATTCCTACGAGCAGTACTTC.

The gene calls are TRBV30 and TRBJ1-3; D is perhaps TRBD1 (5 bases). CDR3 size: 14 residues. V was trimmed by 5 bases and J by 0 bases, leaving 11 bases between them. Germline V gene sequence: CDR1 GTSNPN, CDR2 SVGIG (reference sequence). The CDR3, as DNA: TGTGCCTGGGGATGGGACTTCTCTGGAAACACCATATATTTT. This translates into CAWGWDFSGNTIYF.

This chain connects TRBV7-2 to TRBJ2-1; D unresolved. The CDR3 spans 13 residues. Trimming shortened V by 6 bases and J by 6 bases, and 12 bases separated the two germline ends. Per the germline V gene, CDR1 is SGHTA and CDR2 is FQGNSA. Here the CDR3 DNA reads TGTGCCAGCAGTCTGCAAAGTAGCAATGAGCAGTTCTTC. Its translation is CASSLQSSNEQFF.

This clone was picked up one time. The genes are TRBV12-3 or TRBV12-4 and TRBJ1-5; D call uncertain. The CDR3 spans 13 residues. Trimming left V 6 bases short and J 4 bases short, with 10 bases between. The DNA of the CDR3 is TGTGCCAGCAGCCTCATCGGTAATCAGCCCCAGCATTTT. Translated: CASSLIGNQPQHF.

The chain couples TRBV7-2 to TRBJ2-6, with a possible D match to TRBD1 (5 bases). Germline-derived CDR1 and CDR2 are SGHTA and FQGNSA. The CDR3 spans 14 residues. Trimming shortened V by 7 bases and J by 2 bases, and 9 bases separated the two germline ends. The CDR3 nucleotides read TGTGCCAGCAAACAGGTACCTGGGGCCAACGTCCTGACTTTC. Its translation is CASKQVPGANVLTF.

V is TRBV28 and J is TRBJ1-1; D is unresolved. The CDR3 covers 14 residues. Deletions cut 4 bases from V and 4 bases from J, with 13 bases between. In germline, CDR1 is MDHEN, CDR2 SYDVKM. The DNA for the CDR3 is TGTGCCAGCAGTTCAACAGTGCGCAGCACTGAAGCTTTCTTT. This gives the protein CASSSTVRSTEAFF.

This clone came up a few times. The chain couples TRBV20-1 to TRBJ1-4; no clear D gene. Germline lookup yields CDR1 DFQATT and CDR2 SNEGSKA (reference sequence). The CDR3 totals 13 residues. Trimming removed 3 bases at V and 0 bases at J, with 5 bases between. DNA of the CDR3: TGCAGTGCTAGTCATCCAACTAATGAAAAACTGTTTTTT. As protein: CSASHPTNEKLFF.

The CDR3 DNA follows: TGTGCCAGTACTCCCATCCGGACAGGGCTCGGTTCAGGAGAAAAACTGTTTTTT. It codes for CASTPIRTGLGSGEKLFF. The chain couples TRBV19 to TRBJ1-4; 8 bases fit TRBD1. V gave up 7 bases and J gave up 8 bases; unmatched junction bases: 21. This CDR3 has 18 residues. Germline CDR1 reads LNHDA; CDR2 reads SQIVND (reference sequence). The complete variable domain, with remaining parts taken from reference TRBV19 and TRBJ1-4, reads DGGITQSPKYLFRKEGQNVTLSCEQNLNHDAMYWYRQDPGQGLRLIYYSQIVNDFQKGDIAEGYSVSREKKESFPLTVTSAQKNPTAFYLCASTPIRTGLGSGEKLFFGSGTQLSVL.

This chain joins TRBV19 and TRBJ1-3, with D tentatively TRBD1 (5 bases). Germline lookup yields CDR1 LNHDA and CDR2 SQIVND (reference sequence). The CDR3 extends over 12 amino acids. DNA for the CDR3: TGTAAGGTCAGGGACTCTGGAAACACCATATATTTT. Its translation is CKVRDSGNTIYF.

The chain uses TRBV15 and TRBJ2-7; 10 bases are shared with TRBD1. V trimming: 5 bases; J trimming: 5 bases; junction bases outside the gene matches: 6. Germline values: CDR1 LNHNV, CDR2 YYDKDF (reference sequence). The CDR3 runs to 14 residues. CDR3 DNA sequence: TGTGCCACCAGCGGGAGGACAGGGGGTAACGAGCAGTACTTC. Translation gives CATSGRTGGNEQYF.

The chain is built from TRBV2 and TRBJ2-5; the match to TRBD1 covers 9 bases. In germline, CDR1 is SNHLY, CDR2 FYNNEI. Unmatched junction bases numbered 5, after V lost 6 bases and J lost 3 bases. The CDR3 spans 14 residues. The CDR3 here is CASRLGQGKETQYF. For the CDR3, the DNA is TGTGCCAGCAGGTTGGGACAGGGAAAAGAGACCCAGTACTTC.

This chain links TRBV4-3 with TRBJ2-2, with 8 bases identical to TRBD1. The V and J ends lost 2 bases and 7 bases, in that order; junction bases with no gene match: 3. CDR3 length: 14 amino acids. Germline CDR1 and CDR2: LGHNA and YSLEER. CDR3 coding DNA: TGCGCCAGCAGCCAACAGGGGGCCGGCGGGGAGCTGTTTTTT. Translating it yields CASSQQGAGGELFF.

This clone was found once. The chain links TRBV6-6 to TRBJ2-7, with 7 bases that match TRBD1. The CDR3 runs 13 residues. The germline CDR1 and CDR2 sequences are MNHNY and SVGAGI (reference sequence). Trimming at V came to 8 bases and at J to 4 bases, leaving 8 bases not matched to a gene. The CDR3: CASAPAGGYEQYF. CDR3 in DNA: TGTGCCAGCGCCCCCGCAGGGGGATACGAGCAGTACTTC.

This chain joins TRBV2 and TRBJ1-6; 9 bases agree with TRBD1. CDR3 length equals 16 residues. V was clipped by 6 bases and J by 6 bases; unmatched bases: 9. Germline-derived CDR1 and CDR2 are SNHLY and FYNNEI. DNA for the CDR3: TGTGCCAGCAGAATACAGGGGGCGAGCTTTAATTCACCCCTCCACTTT. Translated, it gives CASRIQGASFNSPLHF.

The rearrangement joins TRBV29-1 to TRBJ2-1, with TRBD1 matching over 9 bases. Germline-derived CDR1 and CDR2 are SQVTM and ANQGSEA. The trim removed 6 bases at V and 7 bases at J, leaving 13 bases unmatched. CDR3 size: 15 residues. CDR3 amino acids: CSVPKPGQGLNEQFF. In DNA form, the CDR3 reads TGCAGCGTACCCAAGCCGGGACAGGGTCTTAATGAGCAGTTCTTC.